This T cell receptor beta chain was documented in a study of vaccination and CD4 T cells after COVID-19. Across the study: Each person enrolled got two BNT162b2 or mRNA-1273 vaccine doses. General study points: Convalescent patients displayed spike mono-reactivity in 304 of 307 vaccine-specific clones.

Treatment: roughly ten-day PBMC culture with coronavirus spike peptide pools or control peptides (ViraFEST assay). In regard to this clonotype: Its antigen is not known.

CD4+ T cells that had been cultured provided DNA sequenced with the Oncomine TCR Beta short-read assay. MiXCR was run by TCRdb on the PCR reads, yielding one entry per CDR3 protein. The sample has about 10,000 distinct CDR3 sequences, roughly half seen once. CDR1 is MGHRA, CDR2 YSYEKL, per germline. This CDR3 spans 16 amino acids. Deletions cut 3 bases from V and 0 bases from J, with 14 bases between. This chain joins TRBV4-1 and TRBJ2-5; possible D gene TRBD2, 6 bases. Sequencing was carried out using CD4+ T cells from blood, cultured in vitro. The sequence was obtained from a human donor who had recovered from COVID-19. The DNA of the CDR3 is TGCGCCAGCAGCCATACCCCCCGGGGGTACCAAGAGACCCAGTACTTC. This gives the protein CASSHTPRGYQETQYF.